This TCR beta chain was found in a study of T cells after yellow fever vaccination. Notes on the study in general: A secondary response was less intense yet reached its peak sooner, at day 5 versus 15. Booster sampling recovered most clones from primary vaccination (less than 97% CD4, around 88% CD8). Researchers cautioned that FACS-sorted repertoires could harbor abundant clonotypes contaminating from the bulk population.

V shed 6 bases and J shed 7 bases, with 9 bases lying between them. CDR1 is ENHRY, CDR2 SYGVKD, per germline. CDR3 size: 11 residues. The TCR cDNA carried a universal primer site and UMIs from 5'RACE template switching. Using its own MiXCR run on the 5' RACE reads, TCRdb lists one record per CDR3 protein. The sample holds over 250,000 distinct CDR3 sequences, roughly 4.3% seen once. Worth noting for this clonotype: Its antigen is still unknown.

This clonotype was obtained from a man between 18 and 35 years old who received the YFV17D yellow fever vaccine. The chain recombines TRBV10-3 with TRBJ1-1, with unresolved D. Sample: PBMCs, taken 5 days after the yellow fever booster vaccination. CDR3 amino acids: CAIREQIEAFF. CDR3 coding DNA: TGTGCCATCAGAGAACAGATTGAAGCTTTCTTT.